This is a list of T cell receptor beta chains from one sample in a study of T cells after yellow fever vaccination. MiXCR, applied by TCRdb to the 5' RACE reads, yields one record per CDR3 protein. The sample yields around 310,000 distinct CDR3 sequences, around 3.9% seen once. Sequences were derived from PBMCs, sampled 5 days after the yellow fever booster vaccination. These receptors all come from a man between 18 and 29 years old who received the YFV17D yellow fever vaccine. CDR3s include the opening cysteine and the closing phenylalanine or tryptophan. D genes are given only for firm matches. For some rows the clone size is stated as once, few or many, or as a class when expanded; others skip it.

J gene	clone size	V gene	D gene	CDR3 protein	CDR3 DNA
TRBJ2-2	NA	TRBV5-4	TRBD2	CASSFTSGLNTGELFF	TGTGCCAGCAGCTTTACTAGCGGGTTGAACACCGGGGAGCTGTTTTTT
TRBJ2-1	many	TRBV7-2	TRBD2	CASSPQRGENEQFF	TGTGCCAGCAGCCCCCAGCGGGGAGAGAATGAGCAGTTCTTC
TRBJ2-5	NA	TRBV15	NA	CATSRSSMGETQYF	TGTGCCACCAGCAGATCCTCCATGGGGGAGACCCAGTACTTC
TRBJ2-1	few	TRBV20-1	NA	CSARPPGFNEQFF	TGCAGTGCGCGACCCCCAGGGTTCAATGAGCAGTTCTTC
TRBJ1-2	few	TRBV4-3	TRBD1	CASSHAIRQGYGYTF	TGCGCCAGCAGCCACGCAATCCGACAGGGGTATGGCTACACCTTC
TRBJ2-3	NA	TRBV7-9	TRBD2	CASSPRLAGGTRDTQYF	TGTGCCAGCAGCCCTCGGCTAGCGGGGGGCACCAGAGATACGCAGTATTTT
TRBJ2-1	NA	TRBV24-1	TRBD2	CATSDPSGGGTRPGNEQFF	TGTGCCACCAGTGATCCCAGCGGGGGGGGAACCCGCCCAGGCAATGAGCAGTTCTTC
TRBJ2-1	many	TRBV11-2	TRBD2	CASSFSGGANEQFF	TGTGCCAGCAGCTTCAGCGGGGGGGCAAATGAGCAGTTCTTC
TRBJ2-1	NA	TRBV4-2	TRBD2	CASSQESPIAGSSYNEQFF	TGTGCCAGCAGTCAAGAGTCCCCTATAGCGGGGAGCTCCTACAATGAGCAGTTCTTC
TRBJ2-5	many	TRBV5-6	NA	CASSRGRQETQYF	TGTGCCAGCAGCCGGGGACGTCAAGAGACCCAGTACTTC
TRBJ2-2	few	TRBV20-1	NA	CSATGTNSAGELFF	TGCAGTGCCACCGGGACCAACTCCGCCGGGGAGCTGTTTTTT
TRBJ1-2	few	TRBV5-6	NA	CASSFRTRNPRYGYTF	TGTGCCAGCAGCTTCAGGACTAGGAATCCTCGCTATGGCTACACCTTC
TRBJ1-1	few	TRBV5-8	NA	CASSLKRRNEAFF	TGTGCCAGCAGCTTGAAACGGCGAAATGAAGCTTTCTTT
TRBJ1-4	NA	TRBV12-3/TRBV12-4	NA	CASSPIDPYRNEKLFF	TGTGCCAGCAGTCCTATCGACCCCTACCGTAATGAAAAACTGTTTTTT
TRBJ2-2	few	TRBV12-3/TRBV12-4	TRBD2	CASSRTSGSGELFF	TGTGCCAGCAGCCGCACTAGCGGGTCCGGGGAGCTGTTTTTT
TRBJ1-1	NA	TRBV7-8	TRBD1	CASSSPGQGGTEAFF	TGTGCCAGCAGCTCCCCGGGACAGGGGGGGACTGAAGCTTTCTTT
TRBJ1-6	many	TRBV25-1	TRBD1	CASSGTGTGNSPLHF	TGTGCCAGCAGTGGGACCGGGACAGGCAATTCACCCCTCCACTTT
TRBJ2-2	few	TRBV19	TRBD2	CASSPALGLAYTGELFF	TGTGCCAGTAGTCCGGCCCTGGGACTAGCTTACACCGGGGAGCTGTTTTTT
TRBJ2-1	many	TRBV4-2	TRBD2	CASSQPGGDFLEQFF	TGTGCCAGCAGCCAACCCGGGGGGGACTTTTTGGAGCAGTTCTTC
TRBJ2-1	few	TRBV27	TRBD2	CASAEGTSSYNEQFF	TGTGCCAGCGCGGAAGGGACTAGCTCCTACAATGAGCAGTTCTTC
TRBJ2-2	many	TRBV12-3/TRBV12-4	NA	CASSLVGATGELFF	TGTGCCAGCAGTTTAGTGGGGGCGACCGGGGAGCTGTTTTTT
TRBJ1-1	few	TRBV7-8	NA	CASGGESVMNTEAFF	TGTGCCAGCGGAGGGGAGTCGGTCATGAACACTGAAGCTTTCTTT
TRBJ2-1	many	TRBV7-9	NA	CASSPNFNEQFF	TGTGCCAGCAGCCCCAATTTCAATGAGCAGTTCTTC
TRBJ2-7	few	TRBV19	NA	CASSIVGAVSYEQYF	TGTGCCAGTAGTATAGTCGGGGCGGTATCCTACGAGCAGTACTTC
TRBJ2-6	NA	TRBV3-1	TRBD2	CASSQDRGGTLRANVLTF	TGTGCCAGCAGCCAAGATCGGGGGGGTACTCTACGGGCCAACGTCCTGACTTTC
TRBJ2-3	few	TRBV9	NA	CASSVDARRAWGRTDTQYF	TGTGCCAGCAGCGTTGACGCCAGGCGGGCGTGGGGCCGCACAGATACGCAGTATTTT
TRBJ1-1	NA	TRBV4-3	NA	CASSQGEGGPEAFF	TGCGCCAGCAGCCAAGGGGAGGGAGGGCCTGAAGCTTTCTTT
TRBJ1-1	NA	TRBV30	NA	CAWSVRVDEAFF	TGTGCCTGGAGTGTAAGGGTGGATGAAGCTTTCTTT
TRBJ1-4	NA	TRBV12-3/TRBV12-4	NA	CASRWLSNEKLFF	TGTGCCAGCAGGTGGCTCTCTAATGAAAAACTGTTTTTT
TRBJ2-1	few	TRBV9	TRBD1	CASTAGGISPYNEQFF	TGTGCCAGCACTGCAGGGGGAATTTCACCCTACAATGAGCAGTTCTTC
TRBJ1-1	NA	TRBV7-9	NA	CASSPPARVNTEAFF	TGTGCCAGCAGCCCACCAGCCCGGGTTAACACTGAAGCTTTCTTT
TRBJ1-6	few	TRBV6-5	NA	CASSYSKGVGSPLHF	TGTGCCAGCAGTTACTCCAAGGGTGTGGGTTCACCCCTCCACTTT
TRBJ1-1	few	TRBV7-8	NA	CASTRGGTNTEAFF	TGTGCCAGCACGCGGGGGGGTACGAACACTGAAGCTTTCTTT
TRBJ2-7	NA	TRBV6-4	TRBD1	CASPRTGAAYEQYF	TGTGCCAGCCCCAGGACAGGGGCGGCCTACGAGCAGTACTTC
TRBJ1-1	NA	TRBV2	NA	CASSEGVNTEAFF	TGTGCCAGCAGTGAAGGAGTGAACACTGAAGCTTTCTTT
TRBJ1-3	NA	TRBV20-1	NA	CSATEHTGNTIYF	TGCAGTGCTACAGAGCATACTGGAAACACCATATATTTT
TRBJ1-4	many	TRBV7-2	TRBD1	CASSQRTGRNEKLFF	TGTGCCAGCAGCCAGAGGACAGGGAGGAATGAAAAACTGTTTTTT
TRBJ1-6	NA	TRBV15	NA	CATSSPKGSPLHF	TGTGCCACCAGCAGTCCTAAGGGTTCACCCCTCCACTTT
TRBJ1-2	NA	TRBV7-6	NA	CASSLALGTNYGYTF	TGTGCCAGCAGCTTAGCGCTTGGCACAAACTATGGCTACACCTTC
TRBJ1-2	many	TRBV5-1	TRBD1	CASSFWDREIYGYTF	TGCGCCAGCAGCTTTTGGGACAGGGAAATATATGGCTACACCTTC
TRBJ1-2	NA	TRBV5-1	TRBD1	CASSTGQGKSYGYTF	TGCGCCAGCAGCACGGGACAGGGCAAAAGCTATGGCTACACCTTC
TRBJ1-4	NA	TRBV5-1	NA	CASSVSPGPSGKLFF	TGCGCCAGCAGCGTTAGTCCGGGGCCCTCGGGAAAACTGTTTTTT
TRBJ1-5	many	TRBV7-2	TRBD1	CASSWTGGAQHF	TGTGCCAGCAGCTGGACAGGGGGAGCCCAGCATTTT